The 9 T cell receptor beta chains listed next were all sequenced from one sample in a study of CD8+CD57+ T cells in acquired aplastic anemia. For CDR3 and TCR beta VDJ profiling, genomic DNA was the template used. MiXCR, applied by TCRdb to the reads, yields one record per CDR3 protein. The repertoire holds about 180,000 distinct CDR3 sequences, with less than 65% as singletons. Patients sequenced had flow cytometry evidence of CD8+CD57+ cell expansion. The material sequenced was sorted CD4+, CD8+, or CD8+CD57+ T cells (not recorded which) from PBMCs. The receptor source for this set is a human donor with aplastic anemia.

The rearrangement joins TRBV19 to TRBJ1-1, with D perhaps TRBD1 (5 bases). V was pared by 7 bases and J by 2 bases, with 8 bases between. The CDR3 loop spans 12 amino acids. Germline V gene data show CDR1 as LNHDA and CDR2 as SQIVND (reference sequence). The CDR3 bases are TGTGCCAGTACAACAGGTAACACTGAAGCTTTCTTT. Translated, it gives CASTTGNTEAFF.

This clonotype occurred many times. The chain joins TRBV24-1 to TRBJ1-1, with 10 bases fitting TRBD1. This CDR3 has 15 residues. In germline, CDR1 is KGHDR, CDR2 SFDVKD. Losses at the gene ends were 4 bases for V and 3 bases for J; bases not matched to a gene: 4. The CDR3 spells CATSDPGTGDTEAFF. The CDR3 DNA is TGTGCCACCAGTGACCCCGGGACAGGGGACACTGAAGCTTTCTTT.

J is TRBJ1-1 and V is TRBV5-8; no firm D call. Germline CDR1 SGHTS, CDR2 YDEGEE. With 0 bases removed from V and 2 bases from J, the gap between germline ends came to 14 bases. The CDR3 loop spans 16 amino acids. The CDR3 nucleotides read TGTGCCAGCAGCTTGGTAGGCAGGCTAATTAACACTGAAGCTTTCTTT. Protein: CASSLVGRLINTEAFF.

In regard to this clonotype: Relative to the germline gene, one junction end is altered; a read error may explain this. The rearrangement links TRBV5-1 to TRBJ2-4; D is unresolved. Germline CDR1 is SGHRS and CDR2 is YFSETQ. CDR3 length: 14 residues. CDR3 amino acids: CASSLGFVKNIQYF. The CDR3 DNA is TGTGCCAGCAGCTTAGGCTTCGTCAAAAACATTCAGTACTTC.

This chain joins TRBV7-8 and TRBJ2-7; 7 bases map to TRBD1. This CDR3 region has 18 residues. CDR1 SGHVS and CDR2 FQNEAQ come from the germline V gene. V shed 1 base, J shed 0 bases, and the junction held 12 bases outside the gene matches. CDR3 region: CASSLVVGDSPSSYEQYF. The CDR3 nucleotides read TGTGCCAGCAGCTTAGTCGTCGGGGACAGCCCCAGCTCCTACGAGCAGTACTTC.

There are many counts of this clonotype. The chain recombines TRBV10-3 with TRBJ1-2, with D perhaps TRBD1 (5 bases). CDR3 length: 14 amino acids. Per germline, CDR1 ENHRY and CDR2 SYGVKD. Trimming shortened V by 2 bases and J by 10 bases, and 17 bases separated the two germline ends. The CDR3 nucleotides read TGTGCCATCAGTGAGGGGGGTATAACTAGTGACTACACCTTC. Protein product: CAISEGGITSDYTF.

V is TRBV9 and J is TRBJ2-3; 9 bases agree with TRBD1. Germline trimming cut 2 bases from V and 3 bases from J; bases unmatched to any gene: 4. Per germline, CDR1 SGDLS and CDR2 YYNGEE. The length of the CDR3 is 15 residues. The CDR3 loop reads CASSVGGQGTDTQYF. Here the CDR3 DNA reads TGTGCCAGCAGCGTTGGGGGACAGGGTACAGATACGCAGTATTTT.

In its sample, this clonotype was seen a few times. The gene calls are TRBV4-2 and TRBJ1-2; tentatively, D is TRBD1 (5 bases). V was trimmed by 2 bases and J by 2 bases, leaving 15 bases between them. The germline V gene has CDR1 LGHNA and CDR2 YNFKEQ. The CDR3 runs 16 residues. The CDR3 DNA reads TGTGCCAGCAGCCAAATCCCCGGGGGGACCAACTATGGCTACACCTTC. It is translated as CASSQIPGGTNYGYTF.

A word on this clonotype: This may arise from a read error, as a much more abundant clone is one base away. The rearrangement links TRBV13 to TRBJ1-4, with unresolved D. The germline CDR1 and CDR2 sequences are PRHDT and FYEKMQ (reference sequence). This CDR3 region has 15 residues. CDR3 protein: CACSSWPEKNEKLFF. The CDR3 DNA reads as TGTGCCTGCAGCTCCTGGCCTGAAAAAAATGAAAAACTGTTTTTT. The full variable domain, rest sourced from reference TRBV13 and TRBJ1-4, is AAGVIQSPRHLIKEKRETATLKCYPIPRHDTVYWYQQGPGQDPQFLISFYEKMQSDKGSIPDRFSAQQFSDYHSELNMSSLELGDSALYFCACSSWPEKNEKLFFGSGTQLSVL.